These T cell receptor beta chains were read from a single sample in a study of blood T cells in healthy people across ages. TCRdb recomputed calls from the 5' RACE reads with MiXCR, one row per CDR3 protein. The sample contains roughly 1,500,000 distinct CDR3 sequences, about 31% of which appear only once. Specimen: blood. All receptors come from a woman aged 30 to 39 in good health. The CDR3 runs from the conserved cysteine through the conserved F or W. A D gene is named only where the DNA matches it firmly. Clone size is not always given. Where it is, it says once, few, many or a class for expanded clones.

TRBV7-9	.	19	TRBJ2-5	TRBD2	CASSLVVLAGGLPNNEQYF	TGTGCCAGCAGCTTAGTGGTACTAGCGGGAGGGTTGCCCAACAATGAGCAGTACTTC
TRBV5-1	.	15	TRBJ2-2	.	CASSLTSGAAGELFF	TGCGCCAGCAGCCTGACTAGTGGGGCGGCCGGGGAGCTGTTTTTT
TRBV20-1	.	16	TRBJ1-6	.	CSAREKVGGSNSPLHF	TGCAGTGCTAGAGAGAAGGTGGGGGGCTCTAATTCACCCCTCCACTTT
TRBV5-1	.	15	TRBJ2-3	TRBD2	CASNGAGEWTDTQYF	TGCGCCAGCAATGGGGCGGGGGAGTGGACAGATACGCAGTATTTT
TRBV28	few	12	TRBJ1-2	.	CASEATPDGYTF	TGTGCCAGCGAGGCGACACCGGATGGCTACACCTTC
TRBV28	.	16	TRBJ2-6	.	CASSFPQIFGANVLTF	TGTGCCAGCAGTTTCCCCCAGATCTTTGGGGCCAACGTCCTGACTTTC
TRBV6-1	.	17	TRBJ2-3	TRBD2	CASSLGLAETSTDTQYF	TGTGCCAGCAGCCTGGGACTAGCAGAAACTAGCACAGATACGCAGTATTTT
TRBV10-2	few	17	TRBJ2-5	TRBD1	CASSDPTGQGSGETQYF	TGCGCCAGCAGTGACCCCACGGGACAGGGCTCCGGGGAGACCCAGTACTTC
TRBV6-2/TRBV6-3	.	16	TRBJ2-7	.	CAGSYPLAANSYEQYF	TGTGCCGGCAGTTACCCCTTAGCGGCTAACTCCTACGAGCAGTACTTC
TRBV9	.	18	TRBJ2-1	.	CASSPRPQGRSSYNEQFF	TGTGCCAGCAGCCCCCGTCCCCAGGGCAGAAGCTCCTACAATGAGCAGTTCTTC
TRBV30	.	17	TRBJ2-1	TRBD1	CAWSLRRGRGSYNEQFF	TGTGCCTGGAGTTTGCGCAGGGGCAGGGGGTCCTACAATGAGCAGTTCTTC
TRBV30	few	12	TRBJ1-1	.	CAHGEEGTEAFF	TGTGCCCATGGGGAGGAGGGCACTGAAGCTTTCTTT
TRBV29-1	.	13	TRBJ1-5	TRBD1	CSVTTGTNQPQHF	TGCAGCGTAACGACAGGGACAAATCAGCCCCAGCATTTT
TRBV20-1	.	13	TRBJ2-1	.	CGASGGGDNEQFF	TGCGGTGCTAGTGGGGGCGGGGACAATGAGCAGTTCTTC
TRBV6-1	.	17	TRBJ1-6	.	CASRTKSVPFIDSPLHF	TGTGCCAGCAGGACAAAGTCGGTTCCGTTTATTGATTCACCCCTCCACTTT
TRBV7-9	few	19	TRBJ2-1	TRBD2	CASSLGWTSGSSSYNEQFF	TGTGCCAGCAGCTTAGGGTGGACTAGCGGTTCGAGCTCCTACAATGAGCAGTTCTTC
TRBV7-9	.	16	TRBJ2-5	TRBD2	CASSPGTSGSEETQYF	TGTGCCAGCAGTCCCGGGACTAGCGGGTCGGAAGAGACCCAGTACTTC
TRBV29-1	many	14	TRBJ2-5	TRBD1	CSVYRTGDQETQYF	TGCAGCGTATATCGAACAGGGGACCAAGAGACCCAGTACTTC
TRBV9	.	14	TRBJ1-1	TRBD1	CASSVDRGWTEAFF	TGTGCCAGCAGCGTAGACAGGGGATGGACTGAAGCTTTCTTT
TRBV7-9	many	14	TRBJ2-7	TRBD1	CASSRGQGPYEQYF	TGTGCCAGCAGCCGAGGACAGGGTCCCTACGAGCAGTACTTC
TRBV27	.	18	TRBJ2-3	TRBD2	CASSDTRLAGGPTDTQYF	TGTGCCAGCAGTGACACCCGACTAGCGGGAGGGCCTACAGATACGCAGTATTTT
TRBV11-2	.	15	TRBJ1-2	.	CASRPGRGRIYGYTF	TGTGCCAGCAGACCAGGGAGAGGACGGATCTATGGCTACACCTTC
TRBV12-3/TRBV12-4	.	14	TRBJ2-3	TRBD1	CASSIGQGRHTQYF	TGTGCCAGCAGTATTGGACAGGGTAGACATACGCAGTATTTT
TRBV20-1	.	16	TRBJ2-3	.	CSARDVRDFLADTQYF	TGCAGTGCTAGAGATGTGAGGGACTTCCTGGCAGATACGCAGTATTTT
TRBV20-1	few	13	TRBJ2-5	.	CSASQRTTETQYF	TGCAGTGCTAGTCAGCGGACTACAGAGACCCAGTACTTC
TRBV2	.	16	TRBJ2-5	.	CASSLRTRGAQETQYF	TGTGCCAGCAGTCTACGGACCCGGGGGGCCCAAGAGACCCAGTACTTC
TRBV7-6	few	16	TRBJ2-7	.	CASTAEPGPENYEQYF	TGTGCCAGCACCGCCGAACCGGGACCAGAAAACTACGAGCAGTACTTC